Below, 10 T cell receptor beta chains from the same sample are listed, as sequenced in a study of blood T cells in healthy people across ages. Together with a sample-barcoded 5' primer, a J-beta primer mix was included in a second PCR lasting roughly 6 to 12 cycles. TCRdb called the 5' RACE reads again in MiXCR, with one record for every CDR3 protein. The sample holds under 950,000 distinct CDR3 sequences, about 20% seen once. Sequencing was carried out using blood. The receptor source for this set is a man in his 70s in good health.

This clonotype was picked up a small number of times. The rearrangement links TRBV7-2 to TRBJ1-1, with D maybe TRBD1 (5 bases). The CDR3 spans 17 residues. In germline, CDR1 is SGHTA, CDR2 FQGNSA. Trimming cost V 5 bases and J 3 bases, with 22 bases left between them. In DNA form, the CDR3 reads TGTGCCAGCAGCCCCTCTTATTATGGGGGAGCGCACACTGAAGCTTTCTTT. Protein product: CASSPSYYGGAHTEAFF.

V is TRBV11-3 and J is TRBJ1-1; D unresolved. Germline V lookup: CDR1 SGHNT, CDR2 YENEEA. The V end was cut by 0 bases, the J end by 1 base, with 9 bases between. There are 15 residues in the CDR3. The CDR3 region has the DNA TGTGCCAGCAGCTTAGACGGCCGGGGGAACACTGAAGCTTTCTTT. As protein: CASSLDGRGNTEAFF.

This clonotype has just a few counts. The gene calls are TRBV29-1 and TRBJ1-1; no reliable D call. Deletions cut 8 bases from V and 1 base from J, with 14 bases between. This CDR3 comprises 13 residues. Germline assignment: CDR1 SQVTM and CDR2 ANQGSEA. The CDR3 region has the DNA TGCAGCTCGGAGACGGACCGGAACACTGAAGCTTTCTTT. It codes for CSSETDRNTEAFF.

V usage is TRBV20-1 and J usage is TRBJ2-5, with TRBD2 identical over 10 bases. TRBJ2-7 explains the end of the DNA better; the J call may be wrong. The CDR3 runs 15 residues. Germline CDR1 reads DFQATT; CDR2 reads SNEGSKA (reference sequence). The CDR3, as DNA: TGCAGTGCTAGAGAACCTAGCGGGGGTTCCTACGAGCAGTACTTC. Translated: CSAREPSGGSYEQYF.

The chain uses TRBV7-2 and TRBJ2-1; 9 nucleotides align to TRBD2. CDR1 SGHTA and CDR2 FQGNSA come from the germline V gene. Losses at the gene ends were 3 bases for V and 3 bases for J; bases not matched to a gene: 9. The CDR3 has 17 residues. Here the CDR3 DNA reads TGTGCCAGCAGCTTTGGGAAGACTAGCGGAGACTACAATGAGCAGTTCTTC. It codes for CASSFGKTSGDYNEQFF.

This clonotype has just a few counts. This chain joins TRBV4-3 and TRBJ2-2, with 11 bases matching TRBD1. J was trimmed by 5 bases and V by 0 bases; bases with no gene match: 11. In germline, CDR1 is LGHNA, CDR2 YSLEER. CDR3 size: 19 residues. CDR3 loop: CASSQDIWKGTGGTGELFF. The CDR3 nucleotides read TGCGCCAGCAGCCAAGATATTTGGAAGGGGACAGGGGGGACCGGGGAGCTGTTTTTT.

There are a few counts of this clonotype. One end of the junction varies from germline; a read error may be responsible. The genes are TRBV3-1 and TRBJ2-7; D tentatively fits TRBD1 or TRBD2 (5 bases each). The length of the CDR3 is 11 residues. In germline, CDR1 is LGHDT, CDR2 YNNKEL (reference sequence). The CDR3 DNA reads TGTGCCAGCAGCCAAGGGGACGGAAAGTTCTTC. Translated, it gives CASSQGDGKFF.

This clonotype was counted ten times or more. The V and J genes are TRBV12-3 or TRBV12-4 and TRBJ1-1; no definite D call. V was shortened by 1 base and J by 6 bases, with 6 bases between the two germline ends. The CDR3 totals 12 residues. CDR3 sequence reads: CASSLDPAEAFF. CDR3 nucleotide sequence: TGTGCCAGCAGTTTAGATCCAGCTGAAGCTTTCTTT.

This clonotype occurred once. J is TRBJ2-5 and V is TRBV2, with D perhaps given as TRBD1 or TRBD2 (5 bases each). The end of the DNA aligns better with TRBJ2-7, so the J call may be wrong. The CDR3 is 12 amino acids. The germline V gene encodes CDR1 SNHLY and CDR2 FYNNEI. The chain's CDR3 is CASTQGAYEQYF. CDR3 bases: TGTGCCAGCACCCAGGGAGCCTACGAGCAGTACTTC.

This clonotype appeared a few times. The V and J genes are TRBV12-3 or TRBV12-4 and TRBJ2-1; D unresolved. Trimming took off 5 bases at V and 4 bases at J, with 15 bases between the two ends. There are 15 residues in the CDR3. The CDR3 reads CASSPQYQTYNEQFF. The CDR3 DNA reads as TGTGCCAGCAGTCCGCAATACCAGACATACAATGAGCAGTTCTTC.